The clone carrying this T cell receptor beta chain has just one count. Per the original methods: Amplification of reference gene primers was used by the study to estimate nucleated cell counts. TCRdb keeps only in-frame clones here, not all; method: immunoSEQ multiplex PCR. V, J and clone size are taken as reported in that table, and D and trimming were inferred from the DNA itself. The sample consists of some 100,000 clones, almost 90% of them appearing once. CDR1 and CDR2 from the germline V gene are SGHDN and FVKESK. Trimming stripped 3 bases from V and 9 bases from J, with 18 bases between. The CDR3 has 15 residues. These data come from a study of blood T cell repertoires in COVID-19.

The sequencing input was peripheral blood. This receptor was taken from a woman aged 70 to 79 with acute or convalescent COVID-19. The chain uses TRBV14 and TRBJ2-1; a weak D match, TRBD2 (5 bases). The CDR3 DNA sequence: TGTGCCAGCAGCCAGCCCACATGGGGAGTTATTGAGCAGTTCTTC. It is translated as CASSQPTWGVIEQFF.